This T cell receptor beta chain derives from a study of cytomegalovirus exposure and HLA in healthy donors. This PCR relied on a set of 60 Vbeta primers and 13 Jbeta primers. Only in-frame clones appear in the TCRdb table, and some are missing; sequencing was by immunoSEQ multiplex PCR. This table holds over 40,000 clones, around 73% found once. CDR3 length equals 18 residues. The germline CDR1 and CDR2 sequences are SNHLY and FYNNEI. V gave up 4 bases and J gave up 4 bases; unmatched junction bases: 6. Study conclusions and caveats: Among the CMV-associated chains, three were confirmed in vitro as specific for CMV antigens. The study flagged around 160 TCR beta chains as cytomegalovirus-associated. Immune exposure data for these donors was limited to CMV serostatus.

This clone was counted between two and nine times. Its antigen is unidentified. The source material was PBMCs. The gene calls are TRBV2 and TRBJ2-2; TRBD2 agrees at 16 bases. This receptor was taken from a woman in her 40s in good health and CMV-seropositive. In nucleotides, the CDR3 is TGTGCCAGCAGTGGGGGACTAGCGGGGGGGTCCAGCACCGGGGAGCTGTTTTTT. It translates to CASSGGLAGGSSTGELFF.